This record covers a single T cell receptor beta chain. This entry is derived from a study of blood T cell repertoires in COVID-19. Background on the study: From T cells, B-cell-depleted T cells, or PBMCs came the material, which was cDNA or gDNA.

TCRdb's table, derived via immunoSEQ multiplex PCR, lists solely in-frame clones and lacks some. The sample yields over 200,000 clones, over 75% seen once. V lost 4 bases to trimming and J lost 8 bases, with 23 bases between them. Germline values: CDR1 LNHDA, CDR2 SQIVND (reference sequence). This CDR3 comprises 16 residues. This sequence was found in a woman aged 25 to 45 with acute or convalescent COVID-19. The chain links TRBV19 to TRBJ1-2, with D hard to call. Sequenced input: peripheral blood. The CDR3: CASSTSYGEVLGGYTF. Written as DNA, the CDR3 is TGTGCCAGTAGTACCTCTTACGGGGAGGTGTTAGGGGGCTACACCTTC.